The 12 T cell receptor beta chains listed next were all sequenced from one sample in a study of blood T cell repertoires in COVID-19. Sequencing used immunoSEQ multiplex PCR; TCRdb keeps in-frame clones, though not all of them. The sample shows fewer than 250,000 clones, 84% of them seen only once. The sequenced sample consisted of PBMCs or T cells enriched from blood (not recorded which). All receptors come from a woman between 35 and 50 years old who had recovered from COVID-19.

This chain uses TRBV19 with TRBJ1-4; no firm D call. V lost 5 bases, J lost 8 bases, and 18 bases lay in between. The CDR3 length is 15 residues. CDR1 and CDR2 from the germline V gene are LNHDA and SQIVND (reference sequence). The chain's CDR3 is CASSPTAGAGEKLFF. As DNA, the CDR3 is TGTGCCAGTAGTCCAACGGCAGGCGCGGGGGAAAAACTGTTTTTT.

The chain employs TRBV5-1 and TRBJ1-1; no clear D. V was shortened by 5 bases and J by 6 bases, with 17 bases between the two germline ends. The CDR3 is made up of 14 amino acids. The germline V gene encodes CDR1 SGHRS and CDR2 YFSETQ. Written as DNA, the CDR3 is TGCGCCAGCAGTCTAGGTGGCGGGCGGCCTGAAGCTTTCTTT. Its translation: CASSLGGGRPEAFF.

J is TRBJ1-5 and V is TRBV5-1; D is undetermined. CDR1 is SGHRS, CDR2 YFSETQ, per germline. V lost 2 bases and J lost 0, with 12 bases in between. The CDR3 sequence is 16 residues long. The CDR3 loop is CASSLGPEDSNQPQHF. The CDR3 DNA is TGCGCCAGCAGCTTAGGCCCCGAGGATAGCAATCAGCCCCAGCATTTT.

The CDR3 DNA reads TGTGCCAGTAGTATAGTCGACTGGAAACTAGCGGGAGGAACCTACAATGAGCAGTTCTTC. Amino acid sequence: CASSIVDWKLAGGTYNEQFF. The rearrangement uses TRBV19 and TRBJ2-1, with 12 bases aligning to TRBD2. This CDR3 has 20 residues. The germline V gene encodes CDR1 LNHDA and CDR2 SQIVND (reference sequence). V dropped 1 base and J dropped 2; count of bases not matched to a gene: 12.

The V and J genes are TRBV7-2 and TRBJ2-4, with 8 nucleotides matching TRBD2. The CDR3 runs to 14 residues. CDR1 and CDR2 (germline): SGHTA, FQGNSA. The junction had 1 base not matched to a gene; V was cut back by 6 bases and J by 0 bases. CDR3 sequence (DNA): TGTGCCAGCAGTCTAGCGGGAGCCAAAAACATTCAGTACTTC. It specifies CASSLAGAKNIQYF.

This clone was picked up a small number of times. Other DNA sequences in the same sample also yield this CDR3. CDR3 amino acids: CASSFSSQPQHF. For the CDR3, the DNA is TGTGCCAGCAGTTTTAGTAGCCAGCCCCAGCATTTT. The gene calls are TRBV12-3 or TRBV12-4 and TRBJ1-5; D call uncertain. The CDR3 extends over 12 amino acids. The V end lost 3 bases, the J end lost 7 bases, and 7 bases lay between the germline ends.

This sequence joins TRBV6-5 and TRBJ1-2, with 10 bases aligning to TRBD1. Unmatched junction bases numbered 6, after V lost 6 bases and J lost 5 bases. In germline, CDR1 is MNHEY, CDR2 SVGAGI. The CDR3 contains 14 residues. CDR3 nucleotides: TGTGCCAGCAGACTGGGACAGGGGCCTTATGGCTACACCTTC. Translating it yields CASRLGQGPYGYTF.

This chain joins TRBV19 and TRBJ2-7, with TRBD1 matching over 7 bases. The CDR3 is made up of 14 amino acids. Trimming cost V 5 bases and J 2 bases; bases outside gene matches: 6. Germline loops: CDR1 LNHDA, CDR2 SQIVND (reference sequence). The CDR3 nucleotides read TGTGCCAGTAGTCGACAGGGCGCTACCTACGAGCAGTACTTC. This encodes CASSRQGATYEQYF.

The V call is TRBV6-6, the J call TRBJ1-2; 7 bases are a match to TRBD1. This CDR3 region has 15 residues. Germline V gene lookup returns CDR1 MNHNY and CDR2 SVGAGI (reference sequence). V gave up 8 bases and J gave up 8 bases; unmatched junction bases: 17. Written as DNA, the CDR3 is TGTGCCAGCTTCGACAGGGAAACGTCTAGTGGCGGCTACACCTTC. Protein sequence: CASFDRETSSGGYTF.

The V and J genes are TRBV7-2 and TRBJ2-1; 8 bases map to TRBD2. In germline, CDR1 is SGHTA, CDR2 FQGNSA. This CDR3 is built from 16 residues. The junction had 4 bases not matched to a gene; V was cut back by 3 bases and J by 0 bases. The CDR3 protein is CASSFLAGHSYNEQFF. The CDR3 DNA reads TGTGCCAGCAGCTTCTTAGCGGGACACTCCTACAATGAGCAGTTCTTC.

The CDR3 DNA follows: TGTGCCTGGAGTTCGGAAGAGACCCAGTACTTC. Its protein is CAWSSEETQYF. This rearrangement joins TRBV30 to TRBJ2-5; D gene uncertain. CDR3 length: 11 amino acids. V was cut by 2 bases and J by 3 bases, with 4 bases left in between. Germline CDR1 is GTSNPN and CDR2 is SVGIG (reference sequence).

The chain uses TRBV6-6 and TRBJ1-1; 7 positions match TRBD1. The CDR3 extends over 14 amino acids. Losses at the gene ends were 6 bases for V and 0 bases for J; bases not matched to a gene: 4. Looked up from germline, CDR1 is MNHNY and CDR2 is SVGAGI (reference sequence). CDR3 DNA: TGTGCCAGCAGCCAAGGGGGCATGAACACTGAAGCTTTCTTT. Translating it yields CASSQGGMNTEAFF.